The entry below gives a single T cell receptor (beta chain) sequence along with its context. The data were obtained in a study of blood T cell repertoires in COVID-19. About the study: Sample material is recorded as cDNA or gDNA derived from T cells, B-cell-depleted T cells, or PBMCs.

CDR1 is LNHNV and CDR2 is YYDKDF in the germline V gene (reference sequence). The CDR3 has 12 residues. Trimming took off 5 bases at V and 6 bases at J, with 8 bases between the two ends. In the original processing: Amplified reference gene primers provided the basis for estimating nucleated cell counts. The table came from immunoSEQ multiplex PCR; TCRdb's copy has only in-frame clones and leaves some out. Clonal size and the V and J genes are those of that table, whereas D and trimming came from the DNA. Among some 130,000 clones listed, roughly three quarters were seen once. The chain couples TRBV15 to TRBJ1-5; no clear D gene. Sequencing used peripheral blood. This clonotype was sampled from a woman between 65 and 79 years old with acute or convalescent COVID-19. CDR3 amino acids: CATSAGGQPQHF. The CDR3 coding sequence is TGTGCCACCAGCGCTGGCGGTCAGCCCCAGCATTTT. The whole variable domain, filled in from reference TRBV15 and TRBJ1-5, reads DAMVIQNPRYQVTQFGKPVTLSCSQTLNHNVMYWYQQKSSQAPKLLFHYYDKDFNNEADTPDNFQSRRPNTSFCFLDIRSPGLGDTAMYLCATSAGGQPQHFGDGTRLSIL.